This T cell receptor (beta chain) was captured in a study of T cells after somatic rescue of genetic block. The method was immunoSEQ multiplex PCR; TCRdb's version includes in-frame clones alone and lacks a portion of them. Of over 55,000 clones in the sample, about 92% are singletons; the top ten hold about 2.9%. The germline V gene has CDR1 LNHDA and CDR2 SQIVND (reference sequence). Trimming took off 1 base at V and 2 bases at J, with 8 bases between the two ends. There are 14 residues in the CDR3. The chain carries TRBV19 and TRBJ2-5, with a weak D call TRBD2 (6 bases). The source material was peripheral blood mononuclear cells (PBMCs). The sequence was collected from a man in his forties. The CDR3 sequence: CASSIAGGQETQYF. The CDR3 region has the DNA TGTGCCAGTAGTATAGCTGGGGGGCAAGAGACCCAGTACTTC.